This T cell receptor beta chain was sequenced during a study of T cell responses to AZD1222 COVID-19 vaccine. The assay was immunoSEQ multiplex PCR, and TCRdb's table has in-frame clones only and misses some. The sample carries about 140,000 clones, 89% recorded once. From germline, CDR1 is MNHEY and CDR2 SMNVEV (reference sequence). The CDR3 covers 14 residues. V shed 6 bases, J shed 5 bases, and the junction held 8 bases outside the gene matches. The count of this clone is one. Sequencing was performed on peripheral blood, taken on day 0 of AZD1222 vaccination. The rearrangement uses TRBV27 and TRBJ1-1; TRBD1 matches 8 bases. The sequence was collected from an adult in good health. CDR3 sequence: CASRAGGAGTEAFF. The CDR3 bases are TGTGCCAGCAGGGCAGGGGGCGCAGGGACTGAAGCTTTCTTT.